Listed below are T cell receptor beta chains from one sample, sequenced in a study of CD8 T cells in ankylosing spondylitis. TCRdb analysed the 5' RACE reads with MiXCR anew, one entry per CDR3 protein. The sample carries roughly 300,000 distinct CDR3 sequences, around 7.6% recorded once. The sample comprised blood, either unsorted or a sorted T cell fraction (not recorded which). The receptor set was obtained from a male donor with ankylosing spondylitis. CDR3s include the opening cysteine and the closing phenylalanine or tryptophan. D genes are given only for firm matches. Part of the rows lack a size; the others show once, few, many or a class for expanded clones.

V	size	J	D	CDR3
TRBV9	many	TRBJ2-3	NA	CASSDQGSTDTQYF
TRBV20-1	few	TRBJ2-4	NA	CSARGERKNIQYF
TRBV20-1	few	TRBJ2-2	NA	CSARVTNTGELFF
TRBV27	few	TRBJ2-3	NA	CASGEGDTDTQYF
TRBV27	few	TRBJ2-2	TRBD1	CASSFLDRGWGELFF
TRBV20-1	few	TRBJ2-1	NA	CSAREAGLRYNEQFF
TRBV7-8	NA	TRBJ1-5	NA	CASSLVSGVGQPQHF
TRBV4-1	NA	TRBJ1-4	NA	CASSQDQLGEKLFF
TRBV7-2	many	TRBJ2-4	NA	CASSPGIGKNIQYF
TRBV20-1	few	TRBJ2-7	NA	CSASQDYEQYF
TRBV30	NA	TRBJ2-7	TRBD2	CAWSGGSYEQYF
TRBV20-1	NA	TRBJ2-1	NA	CSARGGSSGHEQFF
TRBV29-1	few	TRBJ1-2	TRBD1	CSVEQQGMSYGYTF
TRBV29-1	NA	TRBJ2-7	NA	CSVGTGLPSYEQYF
TRBV4-2	few	TRBJ2-3	NA	CASSPGSGTTDTQYF
TRBV9	few	TRBJ2-7	TRBD1	CASSSGDRGHEQYF
TRBV7-3	NA	TRBJ2-1	TRBD2	CASSLRAGLAYNEQFF
TRBV6-6	few	TRBJ2-7	NA	CASSYSGGEQYF
TRBV4-2	NA	TRBJ2-5	TRBD1	CASSHSDRGETQYF
TRBV7-2	NA	TRBJ2-3	NA	CASSLVDSDRADTQYF
TRBV7-9	few	TRBJ2-6	TRBD1	CASSSGTGGSGANVLTF
TRBV29-1	few	TRBJ2-7	TRBD1	CSVGNFGQGAYEQYF
TRBV5-5	NA	TRBJ2-1	NA	CASSSRDSTYNEQFF
TRBV10-3	many	TRBJ2-7	TRBD1	CAISALGTGPYEQYF
TRBV6-5	NA	TRBJ2-5	NA	CASSFSFPTDQETQYF
TRBV6-5	few	TRBJ2-2	NA	CASSYGGGELFF
TRBV5-1	many	TRBJ2-1	NA	CASSSRVEQFF
TRBV18	few	TRBJ1-4	NA	CASSPLGPEELFF
TRBV29-1	NA	TRBJ2-2	NA	CSVAAGTNTGELFF
TRBV20-1	NA	TRBJ2-7	NA	CSAWGSPPYEQYF
TRBV20-1	few	TRBJ2-3	TRBD1	CSATTGEIPGTDTQYF
TRBV6-1	few	TRBJ1-1	NA	CASSGGAALHTEAFF
TRBV5-1	many	TRBJ1-4	TRBD1	CASSWDSINEKLFF
TRBV20-1	NA	TRBJ2-3	TRBD1	CSARVGTATPVDTQYF
TRBV20-1	many	TRBJ2-3	NA	CSARDRISPGRGTGTDTQYF
TRBV18	NA	TRBJ2-2	NA	CASSPLGVPNTGELFF
TRBV7-9	many	TRBJ1-1	NA	CASTIGGTEAFF
TRBV19	NA	TRBJ2-2	NA	CASSTTRNTGELFF
TRBV5-1	few	TRBJ2-1	TRBD1	CASSSQGTVNFNEQFF
TRBV5-1	few	TRBJ2-7	TRBD2	CASRATSGSHYEQYF
TRBV4-2	few	TRBJ1-2	TRBD1	CASSQGTGAYGYTF
TRBV5-1	NA	TRBJ1-4	TRBD1	CASSLGPDRGQGKLFF
TRBV20-1	few	TRBJ2-3	TRBD2	CSARTRLAGADTQYF
TRBV6-4	NA	TRBJ2-7	NA	CASSPSRSGYEQYF
TRBV20-1	NA	TRBJ2-1	TRBD2	CSAPLSSGISYNEQFF
TRBV4-1	few	TRBJ2-3	TRBD2	CASSQDRLAGDTQYF
TRBV4-1	few	TRBJ2-2	NA	CASSQDISTGELFF
TRBV12-5	few	TRBJ1-4	TRBD1	CASGDSGTVKKLFF
TRBV12-3/TRBV12-4	few	TRBJ2-3	TRBD2	CASSLIAGGTDTQYF
TRBV28	NA	TRBJ1-4	NA	CASGQNEKLFF
TRBV20-1	few	TRBJ1-5	NA	CSARSRGIYQPQHF
TRBV6-5	few	TRBJ2-1	TRBD2	CASSYSSGGYEQFF
TRBV12-3/TRBV12-4	many	TRBJ1-6	NA	CASSQAGHSNSPLHF
TRBV5-6	few	TRBJ2-3	NA	CASSYPGHSSTDTQYF
TRBV5-1	many	TRBJ2-1	TRBD2	CASSLQLAGGGHNEQFF